What follows are 28 T cell receptor beta chains derived from one specimen sequenced in a study of blood T cell repertoires in COVID-19. Sequenced by immunoSEQ multiplex PCR; TCRdb stores in-frame clones only, minus some. The data contain just over 80,000 clones, 85% to 90% of them singletons. What was sequenced was PBMCs or T cells enriched from blood (not recorded which). The receptors stem from a woman aged 45-65 years with acute COVID-19.

This chain links TRBV6-1 with TRBJ1-2; 9 bases fit TRBD1. V shed 2 bases, J shed 4 bases, and the junction held 8 bases outside the gene matches. This CDR3 has 16 residues. CDR1 and CDR2 (germline): MNHNS, SASEGT. CDR3 residues: CASSESGTGLPYGYTF. Written as DNA, the CDR3 is TGTGCCAGCAGTGAATCGGGGACAGGGTTACCCTATGGCTACACCTTC.

The V gene is TRBV11-2, the J gene TRBJ2-2; possible D gene TRBD1, 6 bases. V dropped 6 bases and J dropped 2 bases, with 7 bases sitting between them. This CDR3 has 13 residues. The germline CDR1 and CDR2 sequences are SGHAT and FQNNGV. The CDR3 region is CASRDSNTGELFF. The CDR3 nucleotides read TGTGCCAGCAGGGACAGTAACACCGGGGAGCTGTTTTTT.

The CDR3 loop reads CASSNGLARDNEQFF. CDR3 DNA: TGTGCCAGCAGCAACGGACTAGCGAGGGACAATGAGCAGTTCTTC. The chain has TRBV5-4 and TRBJ2-1; 9 nucleotides line up with TRBD2. This CDR3 comprises 15 residues. CDR1 and CDR2 (germline): SGHNT, YYREEE (reference sequence). V shed 4 bases and J 5 bases; nucleotides not matched to a gene: 7.

The rearrangement links TRBV2 to TRBJ2-2, with TRBD1 matching 11 bases. This CDR3 has 17 amino acids. Germline CDR1 SNHLY, CDR2 FYNNEI. The V gene end was trimmed by 5 bases and the J gene end by 5 bases; junction bases not matched to a gene: 10. The CDR3 coding sequence is TGTGCCAGCAGTCCTACCGGGACAGGGGGTCGGACCGGGGAGCTGTTTTTT. This codes for CASSPTGTGGRTGELFF.

This rearrangement joins TRBV19 to TRBJ1-2; 11 positions match TRBD1. Trimming took 3 bases from V and 8 from J; bases not matched to a gene: 5. CDR1 LNHDA and CDR2 SQIVND come from the germline V gene (reference sequence). The CDR3 sequence is 14 residues long. CDR3 protein: CASSIFGTGGGYTF. DNA of the CDR3: TGTGCCAGTAGTATTTTTGGGACAGGGGGAGGCTACACCTTC.

The J gene is TRBJ1-2, the V gene TRBV27; D not certain. The CDR3 contains 13 residues. Germline V gene data show CDR1 as MNHEY and CDR2 as SMNVEV (reference sequence). Trimming removed 6 bases from V and 1 base from J, with 9 bases in between. The CDR3 DNA reads as TGTGCCAGCAGCCACCAGGATAACTATGGCTACACCTTC. It translates to CASSHQDNYGYTF.

This sequence joins TRBV21-1 and TRBJ2-1; the table's D call of TRBD1 was not tested on the DNA. TRBV21-1 is marked as a pseudogene. The CDR3 extends over 16 amino acids. The CDR3 region has the DNA TGTGCCAGCAGCACTCGAGGACAGGTACCTCAGAATGAGCAGTTCTTC. Encoded protein: CASSTRGQVPQNEQFF.

V usage is TRBV3-1 (or the pseudogene TRBV3-2) and J usage is TRBJ2-2; D may be TRBD1 (6 bases). Germline V CDR1 and CDR2: LGHDT, YNNKEL (reference sequence). Trimming removed 4 bases at V and 2 bases at J, with 14 bases between. CDR3 length equals 16 residues. CDR3 DNA: TGTGCCAGCAGCCTGGGGACATTAACTAACACCGGGGAGCTGTTTTTT. This encodes CASSLGTLTNTGELFF.

V gene TRBV6-5 combines with J gene TRBJ2-7, with 9 bases identical to TRBD2. The CDR3 contains 14 residues. Per germline, CDR1 MNHEY and CDR2 SVGAGI. V trimming: 5 bases; J trimming: 4 bases; junction bases outside the gene matches: 6. In nucleotides, the CDR3 is TGTGCCAGCAGTCTAGCGGGACTTCCTTACGAGCAGTACTTC. It encodes CASSLAGLPYEQYF.

This chain links TRBV5-6 with TRBJ2-1, with 8 bases lining up with TRBD1. V lost 7 bases, J lost 5 bases, and 11 bases stayed unmatched. The CDR3 is made up of 15 amino acids. Germline CDR1 SGHDT, CDR2 YYEEEE. The chain's CDR3 is CASELLGTGNNEQFF. The CDR3 DNA sequence: TGTGCCAGCGAGCTCCTCGGGACAGGAAACAATGAGCAGTTCTTC.

This chain connects TRBV7-2 to TRBJ1-5; no clear D gene. V lost 1 base to trimming and J lost 4 bases, with 8 bases between them. Looked up from germline, CDR1 is SGHTA and CDR2 is FQGNSA. The CDR3 has 14 residues. CDR3 nucleotide sequence: TGTGCCAGCAGCTTAGGAGGCGGAAATCAGCCCCAGCATTTT. This codes for CASSLGGGNQPQHF. Variable domain in full (rest from reference TRBV7-2 and TRBJ1-5): GAGVSQSPSNKVTEKGKDVELRCDPISGHTALYWYRQSLGQGLEFLIYFQGNSAPDKSGLPSDRFSAERTGGSVSTLTIQRTQQEDSAVYLCASSLGGGNQPQHFGDGTRLSIL.

V and J are TRBV10-3 and TRBJ2-1; 10 bases line up with TRBD2. This CDR3 contains 14 residues. Germline assignment: CDR1 ENHRY and CDR2 SYGVKD. The J segment lost 11 bases and the V segment lost 4 bases, leaving 8 bases of the junction unmatched. The CDR3 DNA reads as TGTGCCATCAGTGGAGGGCTAGCGGGAGACCAGCAGTTCTTC. Its protein product is CAISGGLAGDQQFF.

This chain connects TRBV19 to TRBJ1-3; D is ambiguous. The CDR3 totals 11 residues. The germline V gene has CDR1 LNHDA and CDR2 SQIVND (reference sequence). The V gene lost 7 bases and the J gene lost 3 bases, with 4 bases spanning the gap. CDR3 sequence: CASTLGNTIYF. The DNA of the CDR3 is TGTGCCAGTACCCTTGGAAACACCATATATTTT.

The chain links TRBV6-5 to TRBJ1-2; D is uncertain. Between the trimmed V and J ends, which lost 6 bases and 4 bases, there was a span of 18 bases. The CDR3 sequence is 15 residues long. Per germline, CDR1 MNHEY and CDR2 SVGAGI. The CDR3 sequence: CASSPGREVGYGYTF. CDR3 in DNA: TGTGCCAGCAGCCCGGGGAGGGAAGTGGGCTATGGCTACACCTTC.

The chain carries TRBV28 and TRBJ2-7; D unclear. The CDR3 contains 11 residues. V was trimmed by 5 bases and J by 2 bases, leaving 4 bases between them. Germline CDR1 MDHEN, CDR2 SYDVKM. The CDR3 sequence: CASSDTYEQYF. In DNA form, the CDR3 reads TGTGCCAGCAGTGACACCTACGAGCAGTACTTC. Filled out from reference TRBV28 and TRBJ2-7, the complete variable domain reads DVKVTQSSRYLVKRTGEKVFLECVQDMDHENMFWYRQDPGLGLRLIYFSYDVKMKEKGDIPEGYSVSREKKERFSLILESASTNQTSMYLCASSDTYEQYFGPGTRLTVT.

This clone showed up just once. This chain links TRBV28 with TRBJ2-5; weak D call: TRBD1 (5 bases). V lost 6 bases and J 5 bases, leaving 13 bases between the germline ends. This CDR3 comprises 13 residues. The V gene's germline CDR1 is MDHEN and CDR2 SYDVKM. The CDR3 sequence: CASRGGPGETQYF. In nucleotides, the CDR3 is TGTGCCAGCAGGGGTGGGCCAGGGGAGACCCAGTACTTC.

The rearrangement uses TRBV5-8 and TRBJ1-4, with unresolved D. Germline V gives CDR1 SGHTS, CDR2 YDEGEE. Trimming pared 0 bases from V and 3 bases from J, leaving 12 bases between. The CDR3 is 16 amino acids. DNA of the CDR3: TGTGCCAGCAGCTTGGATGACTACAGCGCTAATGAAAAACTGTTTTTT. Translation gives CASSLDDYSANEKLFF.

V usage is TRBV19 and J usage is TRBJ2-7, with 11 bases that match TRBD1. The junction had 5 bases not matched to a gene; V was cut back by 3 bases and J by 4 bases. Per the germline V gene, CDR1 is LNHDA and CDR2 is SQIVND (reference sequence). The CDR3 sequence is 15 residues long. In DNA, the CDR3 is TGTGCCAGTAGTATCAGGGACAGGGGGTTGTACGAGCAGTACTTC. Residues: CASSIRDRGLYEQYF.

The V gene is TRBV18, the J gene TRBJ1-1, with 8 bases identical to TRBD1. This CDR3 contains 14 residues. Trimming removed 2 bases from V and 3 bases from J; junction bases left unmatched: 2. Germline CDR1 and CDR2: KGHSH and LQKENI. The CDR3 loop is CASSPGTGHTEAFF. The CDR3 DNA reads TGTGCCAGCTCACCAGGGACAGGCCACACTGAAGCTTTCTTT.

The chain is built from TRBV11-2 and TRBJ1-2; D is ambiguous. Germline V gives CDR1 SGHAT, CDR2 FQNNGV. The CDR3 consists of 14 residues. V was shortened by 4 bases and J by 1 base, with 10 bases between the two germline ends. The CDR3 DNA follows: TGTGCCAGCAGCTCCGACATCTATAACTATGGCTACACCTTC. Translating it yields CASSSDIYNYGYTF.

J is TRBJ1-1 and V is TRBV19; D is perhaps TRBD1 (6 bases). V was cut by 1 base and J by 1 base, with 7 bases left in between. CDR3 length: 14 residues. Germline V lookup: CDR1 LNHDA, CDR2 SQIVND (reference sequence). CDR3 region: CASSIGGPNTEAFF. In nucleotides, the CDR3 is TGTGCCAGTAGTATAGGGGGGCCGAACACTGAAGCTTTCTTT.

This chain links TRBV11-3 with TRBJ2-1; TRBD2 matches at 9 bases. This CDR3 region has 16 residues. The germline CDR1 and CDR2 sequences are SGHNT and YENEEA. With 3 bases clipped from V and 10 bases from J, the junction kept 13 bases outside the gene matches. The CDR3 DNA reads TGTGCCAGCAGCTTCTCTTGGGGCGGGAGGGCAAGAGAGCAGTTCTTC. Translated: CASSFSWGGRAREQFF.

The V and J genes are TRBV5-1 and TRBJ1-2, with 7 positions matching TRBD1. Trimming at V came to 0 bases and at J to 5 bases, leaving 13 bases not matched to a gene. The CDR3 has 17 amino acids. Germline V gene data show CDR1 as SGHRS and CDR2 as YFSETQ. In DNA, the CDR3 is TGCGCCAGCAGCTTGGGGGGACAGACGAAAATAATGTATGGCTACACCTTC. Translated, it gives CASSLGGQTKIMYGYTF.

The chain joins TRBV2 to TRBJ2-7; 8 positions match TRBD1. The trim removed 6 bases at V and 1 base at J, leaving 14 bases unmatched. This CDR3 is built from 17 residues. Germline V CDR1 and CDR2: SNHLY, FYNNEI. The CDR3 sequence is CASRPALGQEYSYEQYF. The CDR3 DNA reads as TGTGCCAGCAGACCCGCCCTGGGACAGGAATATTCCTACGAGCAGTACTTC.

This clone was detected a few times. This chain connects TRBV2 to TRBJ1-1; D uncertain. V shed 1 base and J shed 4 bases, with 16 bases lying between them. The CDR3 has 16 amino acids. Germline assignment: CDR1 SNHLY and CDR2 FYNNEI. The CDR3 reads CASSEDGETQGTEAFF. The CDR3 nucleotides are TGTGCCAGCAGTGAAGACGGGGAGACCCAAGGCACTGAAGCTTTCTTT.

The chain couples TRBV27 to TRBJ2-7, with 9 nucleotides matching TRBD2. Trimming cost V 5 bases and J 1 base; bases outside gene matches: 6. Germline values: CDR1 MNHEY, CDR2 SMNVEV (reference sequence). The CDR3 has 15 residues. The DNA for the CDR3 is TGTGCCAGCAGTCCCGTCGGACTAGCGTCCTACGAGCAGTACTTC. It is translated as CASSPVGLASYEQYF.

The chain joins TRBV9 to TRBJ2-7, with D unresolved. This CDR3 has 14 residues. Germline CDR1 SGDLS, CDR2 YYNGEE. The V end was cut by 0 bases, the J end by 0 bases, with 7 bases between. The CDR3: CASSVGVPSYEQYF. The CDR3 DNA reads as TGTGCCAGCAGCGTAGGAGTACCCTCCTACGAGCAGTACTTC.

The V gene is TRBV18, the J gene TRBJ2-3; tentative D call: TRBD1 (6 bases). Germline V gives CDR1 KGHSH, CDR2 LQKENI. The V and J ends lost 6 bases and 5 bases respectively, with 9 bases between them. This CDR3 is built from 12 residues. The CDR3 coding sequence is TGTGCCAGCTCCCTACAGGGAGATACGCAGTATTTT. Encoded protein: CASSLQGDTQYF.